The T cell receptor beta chain described here comes from a study of blood T cell repertoires in COVID-19. For the study at large: Italy, Spain and the United States were the sources of the convalescent and acute COVID-19 samples. The analysed material was cDNA or gDNA that came from T cells, B-cell-depleted T cells, or PBMCs.

Per the study methods: Amplified reference gene primers provided the basis for estimating nucleated cell counts. Sequencing used immunoSEQ multiplex PCR; TCRdb keeps in-frame clones, though not all of them. V and J calls and clone size are copied from that table; D and trimming were computed from the DNA. The data show about 100,000 clones, roughly 87% seen once. This CDR3 is 18 amino acids long. This sequence was found in a young man in a cohort sampled during active COVID-19. This sequence joins TRBV21-1 and TRBJ2-1; no DNA check was done on the table's D call, TRBD1. TRBV21-1 is a pseudogene locus. The sequenced material came from peripheral blood. CDR3: CASSKAGGVLGQFNEQFF. The CDR3 bases are TGTGCCAGCAGCAAAGCGGGCGGAGTTTTGGGACAGTTCAATGAGCAGTTCTTC.